A selection of T cell receptor beta chains follows, all from one sample in a study of shared clonotypes between healthy human individuals. Libraries were prepared by immunoSEQ multiplex PCR; TCRdb keeps only in-frame clonotypes and omits some of them. The repertoire holds 550,000 to 650,000 clones, with approximately 96% as singletons. Sequencing used naive CD8+ T cells sorted from blood. The source of these receptors is a woman in her twenties or thirties in good health. Each CDR3 is given with its conserved first and last residue. D genes are given only for firm matches. Rows give clone size only sometimes, using once, few, many, or a class for an expanded clone.

D | size | J | V | DNA | CDR3
NA | NA | TRBJ2-7 | TRBV27 | TGTGCCAGCAGTTTCGGGCCAGCGTCGACTCGGGAGCAGTACTTC | CASSFGPASTREQYF
TRBD1 | NA | TRBJ2-5 | TRBV27 | TGTGCCAGCAGTTTAGGCCCCGGGACAGGGGTAGGTCAAGAGACCCAGTACTTC | CASSLGPGTGVGQETQYF
TRBD1 | NA | TRBJ2-3 | TRBV10-1 | TGCGCCAGCAGCCAAGGGACAGGGGGAAGAGATACGCAGTATTTT | CASSQGTGGRDTQYF
NA | once | TRBJ2-1 | TRBV2 | TGTGCCAGCAGTGAAGGGGGAGAGCAGTTCTTC | CASSEGGEQFF
NA | NA | TRBJ2-7 | TRBV27 | TGTGCCAGCAGCCACCAAGGCAGGACCTACGAGCAGTACTTC | CASSHQGRTYEQYF
NA | few | TRBJ1-1 | TRBV30 | TGTGCCTGGAGTGTACTAGAGAACACTGAAGCTTTCTTT | CAWSVLENTEAFF
TRBD2 | NA | TRBJ2-1 | TRBV7-3 | TGTGCCAGCAGCTTAAGGTCGGGGGGACTAGCGTCGCCTAATGAGCAGTTCTTC | CASSLRSGGLASPNEQFF
TRBD1 | NA | TRBJ1-1 | TRBV27 | TGTGCCAGCAGTTTAGACAGGGGGCTTTCTGAAGCTTTCTTT | CASSLDRGLSEAFF
NA | NA | TRBJ2-7 | TRBV28 | TGTGCCAGCAGTACGCACTACGAGCAGTACTTC | CASSTHYEQYF
TRBD1 | NA | TRBJ1-1 | TRBV5-1 | TGCGCCAGCAGCCCGGGGACAGGGCCCATGAACACTGAAGCTTTCTTT | CASSPGTGPMNTEAFF
NA | NA | TRBJ2-7 | TRBV28 | TGTGCCAGCAGTTTCCGGGTACAGATTTACGAGCAGTACTTC | CASSFRVQIYEQYF
NA | once | TRBJ2-2 | TRBV9 | TGTGCCAGCAGCCCCGGTGCCTCCGGGGAGCTGTTTTTT | CASSPGASGELFF
NA | NA | TRBJ2-7 | TRBV4-1 | TGCGCCAGCAGCCGGTTTCCTGCCTACGAGCAGTACTTC | CASSRFPAYEQYF
TRBD1 | NA | TRBJ2-5 | TRBV27 | TGTGCCAGCAGGGCTGGACAGGGAGGTTTGAAGACCCAGTACTTC | CASRAGQGGLKTQYF
NA | NA | TRBJ1-5 | TRBV5-6 | TGTGCCAGCAGCTACGGGACTGGGGGACAGCCCCAGCATTTT | CASSYGTGGQPQHF
NA | NA | TRBJ2-7 | TRBV28 | TGTGCCAGCACCTCGCGGGACAACTCCTACGAGCAGTACTTC | CASTSRDNSYEQYF
NA | NA | TRBJ1-5 | TRBV7-8 | TGTGCCACCAACGACGGGGGGAGTGGTCAGCCCCAGCATTTT | CATNDGGSGQPQHF
NA | NA | TRBJ2-7 | TRBV13 | TGTGCCAGCAGCTTAGGCCCGGGCAACGAGCAGTACTTC | CASSLGPGNEQYF
NA | NA | TRBJ1-5 | TRBV28 | TGTGCCAGCAGTTTGTCGGTCAATCAGCCCCAGCATTTT | CASSLSVNQPQHF
NA | NA | TRBJ2-7 | TRBV9 | TGTGCCAGCAGCGTAGGCGCCGTCTACGAGCAGTACTTC | CASSVGAVYEQYF
NA | NA | TRBJ2-6 | TRBV7-9 | TGTGCCAGCAGCTGGTGGAATATGGAGACTGGGGCCAACGTCCTGACTTTC | CASSWWNMETGANVLTF
TRBD2 | NA | TRBJ2-7 | TRBV19 | TGTGCCAGTAGTATAGGGACTAGAAGATATTACGAGCAGTACTTC | CASSIGTRRYYEQYF
NA | NA | TRBJ1-5 | TRBV5-6 | TGTGCCAGCAGCTTGGCTGGGGGAAGAAGCAATCAGCCCCAGCATTTT | CASSLAGGRSNQPQHF
NA | many | TRBJ1-2 | TRBV5-6 | TGTGCCAGCAGCTTGGGTTTGGACATCTATGGCTACACCTTC | CASSLGLDIYGYTF
NA | NA | TRBJ2-1 | TRBV6-1 | TGTGCCAGCAGTGTCACTAGGGGGAAAAGAGGGAATGAGCAGTTCTTC | CASSVTRGKRGNEQFF
NA | NA | TRBJ2-7 | TRBV11-2 | TGTGCCAGCAGCTTAGATTCAGTCTGGGGAGCACCTTCGGCCGAGCAGTACTTC | CASSLDSVWGAPSAEQYF
NA | NA | TRBJ2-7 | TRBV19 | TGTGCCAGTAGTTTGGGTGTCGGCCTAACAGACGAGCAGTACTTC | CASSLGVGLTDEQYF
NA | NA | TRBJ1-1 | TRBV4-1 | TGCGCCAGCAGCCAAGTCGGCGAGGGCGCTGAAGCTTTCTTT | CASSQVGEGAEAFF
TRBD2 | NA | TRBJ2-1 | TRBV4-1 | TGCGCCAGCAGCCAAGAGTTGACTAGCGGGAATTATTACAATGAGCAGTTCTTC | CASSQELTSGNYYNEQFF
NA | NA | TRBJ2-1 | TRBV27 | TGTGCCAGCAGTTTATCGGGACCACCCCATGGGGATGAGCAGTTCTTC | CASSLSGPPHGDEQFF
TRBD1 | NA | TRBJ2-1 | TRBV28 | TGTGCCAGCAGTTTAGAGGGACAGGGGGCGCGGATTAACAATGAGCAGTTCTTC | CASSLEGQGARINNEQFF
TRBD1 | NA | TRBJ1-2 | TRBV7-9 | TGTGCCAGCAGCTGGGGACAGGGAGATGGCTACACCTTC | CASSWGQGDGYTF
TRBD1 | NA | TRBJ1-3 | TRBV5-1 | TGCGCCAGCAGCTTGCCGACCTCAGGGACAGGCGGAAACACCATATATTTT | CASSLPTSGTGGNTIYF
NA | NA | TRBJ2-1 | TRBV7-9 | TGTGCCAGCAGCTTAGTGAGGGACAATGAGCAGTTCTTC | CASSLVRDNEQFF
NA | NA | TRBJ2-7 | TRBV7-9 | TGTGCCAGCAGCTTAGTTTCGTCCTACGAGCAGTACTTC | CASSLVSSYEQYF
NA | NA | TRBJ2-5 | TRBV6-1 | TGTGCCAGCAGTGGAGGGCCTTTGGAGGAGACCCAGTACTTC | CASSGGPLEETQYF
NA | NA | TRBJ1-3 | TRBV27 | TGTGCCAGCAGTTTCGCACAGGGCACGACCATATATTTT | CASSFAQGTTIYF
NA | NA | TRBJ2-7 | TRBV25-1 | TGTGCCAGCAGTGACCTCTCTTACGAGCAGTACTTC | CASSDLSYEQYF